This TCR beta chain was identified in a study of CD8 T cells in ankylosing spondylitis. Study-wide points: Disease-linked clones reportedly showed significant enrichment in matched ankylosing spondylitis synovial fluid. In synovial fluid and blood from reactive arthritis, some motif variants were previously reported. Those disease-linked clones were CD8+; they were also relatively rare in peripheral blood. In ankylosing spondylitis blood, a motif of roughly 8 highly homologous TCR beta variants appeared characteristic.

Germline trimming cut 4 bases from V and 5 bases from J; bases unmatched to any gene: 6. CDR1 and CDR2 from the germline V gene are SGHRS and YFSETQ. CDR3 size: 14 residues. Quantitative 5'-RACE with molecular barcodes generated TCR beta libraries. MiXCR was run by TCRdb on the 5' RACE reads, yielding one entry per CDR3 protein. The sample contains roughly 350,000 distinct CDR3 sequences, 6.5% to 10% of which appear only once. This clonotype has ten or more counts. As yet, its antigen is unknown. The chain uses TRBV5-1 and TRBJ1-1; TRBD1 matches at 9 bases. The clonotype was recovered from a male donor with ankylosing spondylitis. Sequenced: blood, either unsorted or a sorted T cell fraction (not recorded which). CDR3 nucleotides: TGCGCCAGCAGCGAAGGGACAGGGAGGACTGAAGCTTTCTTT. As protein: CASSEGTGRTEAFF.